This is a list of T cell receptor beta chains from one sample in a study of T cell repertoires in cytomegalovirus infection. TCRdb redid the calling of the reads with MiXCR, one entry per CDR3 protein. The sample lists some 230,000 distinct CDR3 sequences; approximately 22% were seen once. The specimen sequenced was CD8+ T cells from PBMCs. The receptors were gathered from a human donor in good health (CMV status not recorded). Some clones in this sample may be carry-over from other donors' samples. Each CDR3 is given with its conserved first and last residue. D genes are given only for firm matches. Size is stated for part of the rows, as once, few or many counts, or as a class when the clone is expanded.

v_call	clone_size	d_call	j_call	cdr3_nt	cdr3_aa
TRBV12-3/TRBV12-4	.	.	TRBJ1-1	TGTGCCAGCAGTCAGACCACGTTGAACACTGAAGCTTTCTTT	CASSQTTLNTEAFF
TRBV12-3/TRBV12-4	.	.	TRBJ2-1	TGTGCCAGCAGTTTAGGTCCTCACGGCGAGCAGTTCTTC	CASSLGPHGEQFF
TRBV28	.	.	TRBJ2-2	TGTGCCAGCAGTTTAGTGACGGAGAACACCGGGGAGCTGTTTTTT	CASSLVTENTGELFF
TRBV19	.	TRBD1	TRBJ2-7	TGTGCCACCACGGGCCCGGGACAGGGGATCTACGAGCAGTACTTC	CATTGPGQGIYEQYF
TRBV28	.	TRBD1	TRBJ2-5	TGTGCCAGCAGCTTTCCTTCCAGGGGGCTTGGTGAGACCCAGTACTTC	CASSFPSRGLGETQYF
TRBV13	.	.	TRBJ2-7	TGTGCCAGCAGCTCCCAACAGGGCTTTCGGGAGCAGTACTTC	CASSSQQGFREQYF
TRBV11-2	.	TRBD2	TRBJ2-1	TGTGCCAGCAGCTTATTTGCGGGGGACGACAATGAGCAGTTCTTC	CASSLFAGDDNEQFF
TRBV7-8	.	TRBD1	TRBJ2-2	TGTGCCAGCAGCTTAGAGGGGGCTTGGGAGCTGTTTTTT	CASSLEGAWELFF
TRBV6-5	few	TRBD2	TRBJ2-1	TGTGCCAGCAGTTACTCGACCGGGGGGGTCTACAATGAGCAGTTCTTC	CASSYSTGGVYNEQFF
TRBV28	few	TRBD1	TRBJ1-2	TGTGCCAGCAGTTCCCGTCCCTGGCAGGGGGGATCTGATGGCTACACCTTC	CASSSRPWQGGSDGYTF
TRBV24-1	.	TRBD2	TRBJ2-1	TGTGCCACCAGTGACTCTCTAGCGGGGGGCGACAATGAGCAGTTCTTC	CATSDSLAGGDNEQFF
TRBV20-1	few	.	TRBJ1-2	TGCAGTGCTAGAGATTTTGACGGAATAAACTATGGCTACACCTTC	CSARDFDGINYGYTF
TRBV7-2	many	.	TRBJ1-1	TGTGCCAGCAGACCTGGGCGACAGGACTACACTGAAGCTTTCTTT	CASRPGRQDYTEAFF
TRBV3-1	.	.	TRBJ2-5	TGTGCCAGCAGCCAATTGGAGGAGACCCAGTACTTC	CASSQLEETQYF
TRBV20-1	.	.	TRBJ2-1	TGCAGTGCTAGGTTCGGGGAGCAGTTCTTC	CSARFGEQFF
TRBV3-1	few	.	TRBJ2-2	TGTGCCAGCAGCCCTAGCGTGAACACCGGGGAGCTGTTTTTT	CASSPSVNTGELFF
TRBV7-3	many	TRBD2	TRBJ2-1	TGTGCCAGCAGCTTAAATGAGCCGGGGGGGCCCTACAATGAGCAGTTCTTC	CASSLNEPGGPYNEQFF
TRBV29-1	.	TRBD2	TRBJ2-3	TGCAGCGTTGAAGAGTGGACTAGCGGGGCGCCGGGATCAGATACGCAGTATTTT	CSVEEWTSGAPGSDTQYF
TRBV20-1	.	.	TRBJ2-1	TGCAGTGCTATGGACCATGAGCAGTTCTTC	CSAMDHEQFF
TRBV20-1	.	TRBD2	TRBJ2-7	TGCAGTGCCCCGCGGGAGGGTCACGAGCAGTACTTC	CSAPREGHEQYF
TRBV19	few	.	TRBJ2-2	TGTGCCAGTAATCCTTGGTATAGCGAGATTACCGGGGAGCTGTTTTTT	CASNPWYSEITGELFF
TRBV6-1	.	.	TRBJ2-1	TGTGCCAGCAGCCTTCAGGGAGGGGGGTACAATGAGCAGTTCTTC	CASSLQGGGYNEQFF
TRBV20-1	.	.	TRBJ2-1	TGCAGTGCCAGAGGACGGGGGGCCTCCTACAATGAGCAGTTCTTC	CSARGRGASYNEQFF
TRBV12-3/TRBV12-4	few	.	TRBJ2-7	TGTGCCAGCAGTTTATTATTGGGGGACTACGAGCAGTACTTC	CASSLLLGDYEQYF
TRBV14	many	TRBD1	TRBJ1-2	TGTGCCAGCAGCCAACACCCGGGGACAGGGTGGGGCTACACCTTC	CASSQHPGTGWGYTF
TRBV29-1	many	.	TRBJ2-3	TGCAGCGTTGAAGTTTCAAGCAGGGGCCGCACAGATACGCAGTATTTT	CSVEVSSRGRTDTQYF
TRBV27	.	TRBD1	TRBJ2-5	TGTGCCAGCTCCCCCGGCGCAAGCAGGGGGGAGACCCAGTACTTC	CASSPGASRGETQYF
TRBV7-9	few	.	TRBJ1-5	TGTGCCAGCAGCCACCCGGGCCTCAATCAGCCCCAGCATTTT	CASSHPGLNQPQHF
TRBV28	.	.	TRBJ1-2	TGTGCCAGCAGTCCCTGGACAGCGGAGACGACATTAGCTAACTATGGCTACACCTTC	CASSPWTAETTLANYGYTF
TRBV27	.	.	TRBJ2-3	TGTGCCAGCAGTTTAAGCACAGTGCTTAATGAGCAGTATTTT	CASSLSTVLNEQYF
TRBV29-1	.	TRBD1	TRBJ2-3	TGCAGCGTGGTCACAGGGGTAGATACACAGTATTTT	CSVVTGVDTQYF
TRBV6-6	few	.	TRBJ1-5	TGTGCCAGCACCAACAATCAGCCCCAGCATTTT	CASTNNQPQHF
TRBV7-8	few	.	TRBJ1-1	TGTGCCAGCAGCCAGCTTAGCACTGAAGCTTTCTTT	CASSQLSTEAFF
TRBV15	.	.	TRBJ2-5	TGTGCCAGCAGTTGGACGGGGAGTCAGGAGACCCAGTACTTC	CASSWTGSQETQYF
TRBV2	few	TRBD1	TRBJ2-7	TGTGCCAGCAGTGAAAGAGGGCCCTTCCACAGGGGGCTTTACGAGCAGTACTTC	CASSERGPFHRGLYEQYF
TRBV28	few	.	TRBJ1-5	TGTGCCAGCAGCGACCTCGGGGTATCTGTGGACGACGCCCTCAATCAGCCCCAGCATTTT	CASSDLGVSVDDALNQPQHF
TRBV20-1	.	TRBD1	TRBJ2-7	TGCAGTGCTAGAGGCCTCCCCCGTCAGGGGGCTCGGGGCCGGGGCTACGAGCAGTACTTC	CSARGLPRQGARGRGYEQYF
TRBV12-3/TRBV12-4	few	TRBD2	TRBJ2-5	TGTGCCAGCACCCCATGGGCTAGCGGGGGCCAAGAGACCCAGTACTTC	CASTPWASGGQETQYF
TRBV7-8	few	.	TRBJ2-1	TGTGCCAGCAGCCCGGACAGGGAGGGATACAATGAGCAGTTCTTC	CASSPDREGYNEQFF
TRBV20-1	.	.	TRBJ2-7	TGCAGTGCTTCTACTTACCCCGCAGACAGCGCGTTCTCCTACGAGCAGTACTTC	CSASTYPADSAFSYEQYF
TRBV28	.	TRBD1	TRBJ2-1	TGTGCCAGCAGTTTGCGCCAGGGGGCGGGATACAATGAGCAGTTCTTC	CASSLRQGAGYNEQFF
TRBV14	.	.	TRBJ2-5	TGTGCCAGCAGCCAATGGCAAGAGACCCAGTACTTC	CASSQWQETQYF
TRBV27	.	TRBD2	TRBJ2-2	TGTGCCAGCAGTTTACGCCTAGCGGGGGGCCCGAAAACCGGGGAGCTGTTTTTT	CASSLRLAGGPKTGELFF
TRBV2	.	.	TRBJ1-2	TGTGCCAGCGACGGAGGGGACTTCGGCTACACCTTC	CASDGGDFGYTF
TRBV28	.	TRBD1	TRBJ2-2	TGTGCCAGCAGCCACGGGACAGGGTTGTCCGGGGAGCTGTTTTTT	CASSHGTGLSGELFF
TRBV14	.	.	TRBJ1-4	TGTGCCAGCAGTGCACAGGGCCGGAGGAATGAAAAACTGTTTTTT	CASSAQGRRNEKLFF
TRBV20-1	.	.	TRBJ2-1	TGCAGTGCTAGAGAGGAGGGGGCCGTCTACAATGAGCAGTTCTTC	CSAREEGAVYNEQFF
TRBV7-9	.	TRBD2	TRBJ2-4	TGTGCCAGCAGCTCTAGCGGAGGAGCCAAAAACATTCAGTACTTC	CASSSSGGAKNIQYF
TRBV7-9	.	.	TRBJ2-7	TGTGCCAGCAGCCAACCGGGGGCCTACGAGCAGTACTTC	CASSQPGAYEQYF
TRBV20-1	few	.	TRBJ1-1	TGCAGTGTGCCCCTGAAATACACTGAAGCTTTCTTT	CSVPLKYTEAFF
TRBV19	.	.	TRBJ1-2	TGTGCCAGTACCTTCGGCAATAACTATGGCTACACCTTC	CASTFGNNYGYTF